What follows is one TCR beta chain and its context. As yet, its antigen is unknown. Naive CD45RA+ and memory CD45RA-negative subsets were split from CD4+ cells. This sample stems from a study of shared clonotypes between healthy human individuals. Sequenced by immunoSEQ multiplex PCR; TCRdb stores in-frame clones only, minus some. The sample comprises roughly 1,000,000 clones, around 82% of which are singletons, and under 0.8% rests with the top ten. Findings and limits, study-wide: Blood was the only sampled material, and tissue repertoires likely differ.

The germline V gene encodes CDR1 SGDLS and CDR2 YYNGEE. After removal of 3 bases from V and 2 bases from J, the junction contained 6 bases not matched to a gene. The CDR3 has 15 amino acids. The receptor was derived from a young man in good health. Some clones in this sample may be carry-over from other donors' samples. The sample taken for sequencing was memory CD4+ T cells from PBMCs. Specified subset: CD45RA-negative fraction. The chain is built from TRBV9 and TRBJ2-7; 9 bases line up with TRBD1. The CDR3 DNA sequence: TGTGCCAGCAGCGAGGGGACAGGGTCGACCTACGAGCAGTACTTC. It specifies CASSEGTGSTYEQYF.